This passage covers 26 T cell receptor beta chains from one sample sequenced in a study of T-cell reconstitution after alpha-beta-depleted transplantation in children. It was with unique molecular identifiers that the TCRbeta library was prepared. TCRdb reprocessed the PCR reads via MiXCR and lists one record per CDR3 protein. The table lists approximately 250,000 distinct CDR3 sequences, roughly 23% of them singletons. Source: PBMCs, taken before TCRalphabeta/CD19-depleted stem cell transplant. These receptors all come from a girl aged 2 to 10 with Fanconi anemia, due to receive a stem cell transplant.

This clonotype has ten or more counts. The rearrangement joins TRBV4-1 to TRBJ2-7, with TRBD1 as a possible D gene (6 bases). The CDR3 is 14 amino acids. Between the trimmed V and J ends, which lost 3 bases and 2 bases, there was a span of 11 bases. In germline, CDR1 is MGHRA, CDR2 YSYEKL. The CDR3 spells CASSHINRAYEQYF. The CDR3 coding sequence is TGCGCCAGCAGCCACATAAACAGGGCCTACGAGCAGTACTTC.

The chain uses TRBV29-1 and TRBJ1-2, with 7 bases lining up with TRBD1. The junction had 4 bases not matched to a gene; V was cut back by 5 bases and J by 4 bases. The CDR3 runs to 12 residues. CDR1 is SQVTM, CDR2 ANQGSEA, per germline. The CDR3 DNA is TGCAGCGTTCTGACAGGGACCTATGGCTACACCTTC. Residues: CSVLTGTYGYTF.

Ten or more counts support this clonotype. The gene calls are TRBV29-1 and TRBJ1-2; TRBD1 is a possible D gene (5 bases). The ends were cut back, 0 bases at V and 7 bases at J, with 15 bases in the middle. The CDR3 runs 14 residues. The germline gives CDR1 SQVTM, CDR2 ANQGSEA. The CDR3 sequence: CSVEDRGGSSGYTF. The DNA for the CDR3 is TGCAGCGTTGAAGATCGCGGGGGGAGTAGTGGCTACACCTTC.

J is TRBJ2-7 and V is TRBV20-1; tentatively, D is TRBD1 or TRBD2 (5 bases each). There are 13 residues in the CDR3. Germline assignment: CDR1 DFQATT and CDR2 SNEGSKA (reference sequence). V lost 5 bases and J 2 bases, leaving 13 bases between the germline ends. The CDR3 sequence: CSAERDGAYEQYF. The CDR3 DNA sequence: TGCAGTGCTGAACGGGACGGAGCCTACGAGCAGTACTTC.

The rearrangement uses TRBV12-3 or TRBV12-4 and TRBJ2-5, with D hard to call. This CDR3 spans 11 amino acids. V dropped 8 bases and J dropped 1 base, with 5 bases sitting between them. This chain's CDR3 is CASGPQETQYF. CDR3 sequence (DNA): TGTGCCAGCGGACCCCAAGAGACCCAGTACTTC.

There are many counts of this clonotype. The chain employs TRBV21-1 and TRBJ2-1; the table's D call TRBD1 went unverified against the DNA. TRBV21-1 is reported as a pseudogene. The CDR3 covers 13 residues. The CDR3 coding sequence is TGTGCCAGCAGCAAACGGACAGGGTTCGGGAAGTTCTTC. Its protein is CASSKRTGFGKFF.

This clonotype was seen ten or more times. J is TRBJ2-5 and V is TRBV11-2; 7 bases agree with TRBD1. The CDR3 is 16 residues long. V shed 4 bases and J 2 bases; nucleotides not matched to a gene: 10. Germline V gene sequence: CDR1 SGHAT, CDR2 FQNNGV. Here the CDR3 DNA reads TGTGCCAGCAGCTGGCCGACAGGGTCGGGACAAGAGACCCAGTACTTC. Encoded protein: CASSWPTGSGQETQYF.

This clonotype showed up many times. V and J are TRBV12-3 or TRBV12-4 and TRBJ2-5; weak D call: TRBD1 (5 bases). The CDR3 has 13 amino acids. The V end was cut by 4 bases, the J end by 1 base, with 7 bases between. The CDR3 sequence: CASSSQGQETQYF. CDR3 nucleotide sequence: TGTGCCAGCAGTTCGCAGGGCCAAGAGACCCAGTACTTC.

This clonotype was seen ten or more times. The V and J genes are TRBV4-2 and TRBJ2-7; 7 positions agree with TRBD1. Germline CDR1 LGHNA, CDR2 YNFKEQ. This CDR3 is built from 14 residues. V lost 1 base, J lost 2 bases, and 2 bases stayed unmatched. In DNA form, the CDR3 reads TGTGCCAGCAGCCAAGCAGGGGGAGCCTACGAGCAGTACTTC. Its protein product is CASSQAGGAYEQYF.

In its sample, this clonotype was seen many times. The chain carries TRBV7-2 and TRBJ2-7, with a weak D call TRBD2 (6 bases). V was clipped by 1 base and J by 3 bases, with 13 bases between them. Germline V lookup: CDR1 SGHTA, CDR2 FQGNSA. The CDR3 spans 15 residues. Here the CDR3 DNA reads TGTGCCAGCAGCTTAGAGGCAGGGAGGAGCTACGAGCAGTACTTC. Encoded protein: CASSLEAGRSYEQYF.

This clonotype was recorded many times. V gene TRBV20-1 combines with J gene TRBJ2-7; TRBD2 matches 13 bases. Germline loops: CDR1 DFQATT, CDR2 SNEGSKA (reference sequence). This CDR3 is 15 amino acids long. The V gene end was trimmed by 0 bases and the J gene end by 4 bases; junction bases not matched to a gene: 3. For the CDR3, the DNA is TGCAGTGCTAGAGAACTAGCGGGAGGGCTATACGAGCAGTACTTC. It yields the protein CSARELAGGLYEQYF.

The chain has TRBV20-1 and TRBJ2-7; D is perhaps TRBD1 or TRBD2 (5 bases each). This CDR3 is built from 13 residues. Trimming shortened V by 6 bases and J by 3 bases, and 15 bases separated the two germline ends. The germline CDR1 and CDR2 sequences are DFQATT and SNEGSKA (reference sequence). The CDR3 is CSATSGPRYEQYF. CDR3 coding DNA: TGCAGTGCAACCTCGGGACCTCGCTACGAGCAGTACTTC.

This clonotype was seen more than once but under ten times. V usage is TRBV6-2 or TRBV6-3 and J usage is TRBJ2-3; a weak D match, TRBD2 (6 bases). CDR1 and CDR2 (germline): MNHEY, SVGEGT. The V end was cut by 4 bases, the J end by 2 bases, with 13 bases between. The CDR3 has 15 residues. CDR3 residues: CASSFSTSNTDTQYF. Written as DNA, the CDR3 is TGTGCCAGCAGTTTCTCTACTAGCAACACAGATACGCAGTATTTT.

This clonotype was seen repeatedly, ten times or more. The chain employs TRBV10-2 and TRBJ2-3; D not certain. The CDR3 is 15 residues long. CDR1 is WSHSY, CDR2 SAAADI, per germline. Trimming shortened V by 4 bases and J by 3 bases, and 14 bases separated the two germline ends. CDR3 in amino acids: CASSVFGLETDTQYF. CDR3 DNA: TGCGCCAGCAGTGTCTTTGGGCTAGAGACAGATACGCAGTATTTT.

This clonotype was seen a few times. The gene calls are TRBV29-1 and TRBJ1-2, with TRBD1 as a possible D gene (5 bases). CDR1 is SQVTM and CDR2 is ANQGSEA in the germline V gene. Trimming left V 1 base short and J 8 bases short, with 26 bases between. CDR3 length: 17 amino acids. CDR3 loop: CSVEGLIGAYVYEGYTF. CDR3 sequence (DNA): TGCAGCGTTGAAGGGCTTATAGGGGCATATGTGTATGAGGGCTACACCTTC.

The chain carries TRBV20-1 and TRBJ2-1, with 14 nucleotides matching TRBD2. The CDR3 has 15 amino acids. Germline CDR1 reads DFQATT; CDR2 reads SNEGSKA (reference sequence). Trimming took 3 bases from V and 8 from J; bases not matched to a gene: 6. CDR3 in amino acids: CSASRGTSGGYEQFF. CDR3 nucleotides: TGCAGTGCTAGTAGGGGGACTAGCGGGGGCTATGAGCAGTTCTTC.

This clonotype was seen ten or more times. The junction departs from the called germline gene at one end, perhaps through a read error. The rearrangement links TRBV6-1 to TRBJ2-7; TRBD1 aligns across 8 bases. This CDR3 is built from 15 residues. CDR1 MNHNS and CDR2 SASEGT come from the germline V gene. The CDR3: CANSEATGVSYEQYF. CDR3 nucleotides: TGTGCCAACAGTGAAGCGACAGGGGTCTCCTACGAGCAGTACTTC.

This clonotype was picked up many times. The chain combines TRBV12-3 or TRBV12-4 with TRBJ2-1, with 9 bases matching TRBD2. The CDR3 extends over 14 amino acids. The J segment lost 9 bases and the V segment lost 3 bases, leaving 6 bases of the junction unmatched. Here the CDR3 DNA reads TGTGCCAGCAGTTTCGCTAGCGGGATCCGTGAGCAGTTCTTC. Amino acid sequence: CASSFASGIREQFF.

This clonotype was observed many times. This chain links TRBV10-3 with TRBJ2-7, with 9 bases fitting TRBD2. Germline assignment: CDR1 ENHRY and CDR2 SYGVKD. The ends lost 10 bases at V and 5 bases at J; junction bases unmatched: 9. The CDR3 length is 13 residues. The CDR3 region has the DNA TGTGCCACCGAAACCGGGACTAGCAACGAGCAGTACTTC. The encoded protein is CATETGTSNEQYF.

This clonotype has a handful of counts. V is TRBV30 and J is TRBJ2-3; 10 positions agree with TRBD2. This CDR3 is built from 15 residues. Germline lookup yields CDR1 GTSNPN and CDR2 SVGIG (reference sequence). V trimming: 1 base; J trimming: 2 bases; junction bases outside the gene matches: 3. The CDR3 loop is CAWSGGLADTDTQYF. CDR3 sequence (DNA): TGTGCCTGGAGTGGAGGACTAGCGGACACAGATACGCAGTATTTT.

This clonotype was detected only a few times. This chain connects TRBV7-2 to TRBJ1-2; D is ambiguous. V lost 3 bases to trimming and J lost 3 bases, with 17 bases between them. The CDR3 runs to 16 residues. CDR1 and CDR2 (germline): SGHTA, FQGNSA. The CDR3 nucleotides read TGTGCCAGCAGCTTGCGGCAGGCCCAAACGTACTATGGCTACACCTTC. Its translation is CASSLRQAQTYYGYTF.

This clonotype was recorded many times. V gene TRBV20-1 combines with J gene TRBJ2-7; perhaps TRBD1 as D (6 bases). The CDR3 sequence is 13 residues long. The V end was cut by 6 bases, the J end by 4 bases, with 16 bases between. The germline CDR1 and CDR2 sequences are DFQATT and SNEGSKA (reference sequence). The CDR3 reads CSAQQGGGYEQYF. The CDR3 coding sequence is TGCAGTGCCCAACAGGGTGGAGGTTACGAGCAGTACTTC.

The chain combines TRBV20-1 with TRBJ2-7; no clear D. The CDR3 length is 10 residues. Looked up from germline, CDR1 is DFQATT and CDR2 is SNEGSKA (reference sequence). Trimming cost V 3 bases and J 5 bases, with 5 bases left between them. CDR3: CSARGNEQYF. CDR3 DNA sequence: TGCAGTGCTAGGGGAAACGAGCAGTACTTC.

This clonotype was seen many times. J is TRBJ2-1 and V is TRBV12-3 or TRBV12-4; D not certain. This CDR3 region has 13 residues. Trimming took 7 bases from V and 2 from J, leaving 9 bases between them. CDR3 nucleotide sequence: TGTGCCAGCACCCTGACCCCCTACAATGAGCAGTTCTTC. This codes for CASTLTPYNEQFF.

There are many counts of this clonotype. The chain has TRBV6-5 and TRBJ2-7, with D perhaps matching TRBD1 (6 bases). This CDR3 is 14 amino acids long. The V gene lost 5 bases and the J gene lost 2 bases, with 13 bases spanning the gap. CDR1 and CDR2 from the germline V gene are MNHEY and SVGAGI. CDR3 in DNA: TGTGCCAGCAGTCGCTCGACAGGAGCCTACGAGCAGTACTTC. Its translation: CASSRSTGAYEQYF.

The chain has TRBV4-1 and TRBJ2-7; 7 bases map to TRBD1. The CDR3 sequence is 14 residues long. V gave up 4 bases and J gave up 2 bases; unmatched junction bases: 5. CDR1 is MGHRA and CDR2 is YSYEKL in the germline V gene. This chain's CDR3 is CASSLATGAYEQYF. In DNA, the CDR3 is TGCGCCAGCAGCCTAGCTACAGGGGCCTACGAGCAGTACTTC.